This paragraph covers one T cell receptor beta chain sequence. There are 16 residues in the CDR3. Germline CDR1 and CDR2: MNHEY and SMNVEV (reference sequence). The V gene lost 6 bases and the J gene lost 0 bases, with 12 bases spanning the gap. Seattle participants joined during active infection and were tracked over time. Sequenced by immunoSEQ multiplex PCR; TCRdb stores in-frame clones only, minus some. The sample lists some 300,000 clones, around 88% occurring once. The sample originates from a study of blood T cell repertoires in COVID-19. Study-level information: Material from acute and convalescent COVID-19 was sourced from the United States, Italy and Spain. Sources were T cells, B-cell-depleted T cells, or PBMCs; the material itself was cDNA or gDNA.

The sequenced material came from peripheral blood. The V call is TRBV27, the J call TRBJ1-6; TRBD1 might be the D (6 bases). The sequence came from a woman in her 70s with COVID-19, enrolled during active disease. CDR3 DNA: TGTGCCAGCAGCCCTACAGGGACCTCCTATAATTCACCCCTCCACTTT. Protein product: CASSPTGTSYNSPLHF.